There are a few counts of the clone carrying this TCR beta chain. Its matching antigen is unknown. The record originates from a study of cytotoxic CD8 clonotypes in ibrutinib-treated CLL. At the level of the study: In all, 10 to 11 patients were relapsed/refractory, approximately 14 were treatment-naive and 17 were IGHV unmutated. Study findings and constraints: A rise in clonality was seen at ibrutinib response, and a fall back toward baseline was seen at progression. Few clonotypes were public, and these shrank or held steady under treatment. Sampling times (in sustained-remission versus progressing patients) were not the same.

TCRdb's table, derived via immunoSEQ multiplex PCR, lists solely in-frame clones and lacks some. Of roughly 220,000 clones listed, over 65% are singletons. Trimming took 3 bases from V and 3 from J; bases not matched to a gene: 5. Germline CDR1 reads SGDLS; CDR2 reads YYNGEE. The CDR3 has 15 residues. The TCR comes from a human donor with chronic lymphocytic leukemia. The sequencing used PBMCs, collected after 12 months of ibrutinib treatment. The chain links TRBV9 to TRBJ1-1; 10 nucleotides match TRBD1. The CDR3 is CASSGGTGADTEAFF. The CDR3 coding sequence is TGTGCCAGCAGCGGGGGGACAGGGGCAGACACTGAAGCTTTCTTT.